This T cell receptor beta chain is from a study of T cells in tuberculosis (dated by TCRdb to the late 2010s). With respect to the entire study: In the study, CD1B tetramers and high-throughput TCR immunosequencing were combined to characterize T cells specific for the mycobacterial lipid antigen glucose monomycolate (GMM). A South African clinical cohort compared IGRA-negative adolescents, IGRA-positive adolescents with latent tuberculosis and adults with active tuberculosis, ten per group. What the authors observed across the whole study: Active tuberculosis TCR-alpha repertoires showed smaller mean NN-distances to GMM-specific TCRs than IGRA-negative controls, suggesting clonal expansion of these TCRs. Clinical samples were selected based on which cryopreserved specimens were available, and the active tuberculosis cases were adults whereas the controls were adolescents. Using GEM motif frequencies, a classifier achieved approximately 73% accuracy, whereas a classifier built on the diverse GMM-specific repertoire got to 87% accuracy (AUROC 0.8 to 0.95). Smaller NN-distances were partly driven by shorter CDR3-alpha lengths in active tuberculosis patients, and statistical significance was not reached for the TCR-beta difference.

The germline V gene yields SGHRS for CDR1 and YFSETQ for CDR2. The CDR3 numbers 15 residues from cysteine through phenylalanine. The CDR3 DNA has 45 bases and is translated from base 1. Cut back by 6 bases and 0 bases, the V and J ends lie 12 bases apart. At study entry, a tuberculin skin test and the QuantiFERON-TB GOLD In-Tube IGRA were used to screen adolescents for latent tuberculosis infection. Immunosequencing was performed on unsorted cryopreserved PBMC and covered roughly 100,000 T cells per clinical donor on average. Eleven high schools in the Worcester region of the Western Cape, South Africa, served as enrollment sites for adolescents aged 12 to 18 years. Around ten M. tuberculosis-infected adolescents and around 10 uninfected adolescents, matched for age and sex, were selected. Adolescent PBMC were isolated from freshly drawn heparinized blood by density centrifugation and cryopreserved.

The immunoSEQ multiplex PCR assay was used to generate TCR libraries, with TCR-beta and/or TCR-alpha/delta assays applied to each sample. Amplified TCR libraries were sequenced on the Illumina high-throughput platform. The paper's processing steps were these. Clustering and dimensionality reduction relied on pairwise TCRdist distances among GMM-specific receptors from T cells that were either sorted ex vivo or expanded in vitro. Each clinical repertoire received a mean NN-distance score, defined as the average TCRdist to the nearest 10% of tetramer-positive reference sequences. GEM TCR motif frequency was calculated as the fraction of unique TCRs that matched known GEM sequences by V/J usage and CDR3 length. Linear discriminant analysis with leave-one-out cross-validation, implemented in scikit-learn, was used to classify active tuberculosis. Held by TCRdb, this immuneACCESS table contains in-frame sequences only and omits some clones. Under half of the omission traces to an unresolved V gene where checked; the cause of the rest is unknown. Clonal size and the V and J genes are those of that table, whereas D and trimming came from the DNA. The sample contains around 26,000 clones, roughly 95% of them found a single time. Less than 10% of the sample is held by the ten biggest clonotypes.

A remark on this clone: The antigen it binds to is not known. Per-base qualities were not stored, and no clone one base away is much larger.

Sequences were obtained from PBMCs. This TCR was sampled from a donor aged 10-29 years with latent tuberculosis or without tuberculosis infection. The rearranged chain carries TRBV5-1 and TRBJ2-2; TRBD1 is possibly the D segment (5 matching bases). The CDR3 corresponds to CASTRTNANTGELFF. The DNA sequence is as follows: TGCGCCAGCACCCGGACAAACGCGAACACCGGGGAGCTGTTTTTT.